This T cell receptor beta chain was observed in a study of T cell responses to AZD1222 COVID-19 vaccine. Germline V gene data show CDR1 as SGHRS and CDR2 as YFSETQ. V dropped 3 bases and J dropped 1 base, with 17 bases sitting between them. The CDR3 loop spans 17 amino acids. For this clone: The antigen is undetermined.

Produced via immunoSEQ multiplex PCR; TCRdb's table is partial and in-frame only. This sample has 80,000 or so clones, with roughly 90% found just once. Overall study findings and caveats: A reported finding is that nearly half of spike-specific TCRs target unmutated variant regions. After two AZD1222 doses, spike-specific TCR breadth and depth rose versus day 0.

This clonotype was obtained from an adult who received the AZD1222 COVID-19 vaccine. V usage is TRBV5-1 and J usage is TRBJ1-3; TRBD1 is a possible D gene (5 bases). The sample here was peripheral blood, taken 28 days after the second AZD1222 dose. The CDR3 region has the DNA TGCGCCAGCAGCTCCCGACTGGGGGGGGATTCTGGAAACACCATATATTTT. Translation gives CASSSRLGGDSGNTIYF.